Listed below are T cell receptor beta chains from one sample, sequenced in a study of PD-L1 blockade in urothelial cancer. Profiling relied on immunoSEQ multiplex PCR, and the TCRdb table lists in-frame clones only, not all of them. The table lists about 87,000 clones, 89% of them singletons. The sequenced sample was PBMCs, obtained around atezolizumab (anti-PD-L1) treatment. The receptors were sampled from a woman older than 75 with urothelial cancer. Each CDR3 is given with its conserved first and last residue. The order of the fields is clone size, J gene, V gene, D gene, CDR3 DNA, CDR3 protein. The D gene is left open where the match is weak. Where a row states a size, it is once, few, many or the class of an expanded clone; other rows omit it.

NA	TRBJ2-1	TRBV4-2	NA	TGTGCCAGCAGCCAAGACCCGAGCGGCTCGGGGTCCTACAATGAGCAGTTCTTC	CASSQDPSGSGSYNEQFF
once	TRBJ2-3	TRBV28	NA	TGTGCCAGCAGTACGCGACGGACTAGCACAGATACGCAGTATTTT	CASSTRRTSTDTQYF
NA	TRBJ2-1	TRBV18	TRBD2	TGTGCCAGCTCACCCTCAGGCATACTAGCGGGGGACAATGAGCAGTTCTTC	CASSPSGILAGDNEQFF
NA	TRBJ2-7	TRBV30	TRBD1	TGTGCCTGGGAGACAGGGTCGTACGAGCAGTACTTC	CAWETGSYEQYF
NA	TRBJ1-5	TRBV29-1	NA	TGCAGCGTTGCCTTCCGGAATCAGCCCCAGCATTTT	CSVAFRNQPQHF
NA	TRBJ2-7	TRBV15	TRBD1	TGTGCCACGAGCCTGGACAGGAGCTCCTACGAGCAGTACTTC	CATSLDRSSYEQYF
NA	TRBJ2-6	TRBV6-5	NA	TGTGCCAGCAGTTTACAGGGCGCTGGGGCCAACGTCCTGACTTTC	CASSLQGAGANVLTF
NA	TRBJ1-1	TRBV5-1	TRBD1	TGCGCCAGCAGCCCGGGGGGGACAGTGAACACTGAAGCTTTCTTT	CASSPGGTVNTEAFF
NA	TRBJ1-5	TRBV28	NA	TGTGCCAGCAGTTTTGCAGGGGCGGGCAATCAGCCCCAGCATTTT	CASSFAGAGNQPQHF
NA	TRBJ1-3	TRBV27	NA	TGTGCCAGCAGTTTATCAGGGGCATTCTCTGGAAACACCATATATTTT	CASSLSGAFSGNTIYF
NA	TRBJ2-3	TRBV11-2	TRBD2	TGTGCCAGCAGCACCCTAAGGCGGGAGAACACAGATACGCAGTATTTT	CASSTLRRENTDTQYF
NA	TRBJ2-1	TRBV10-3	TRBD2	TGTGCCATCAGAATAGGACTAGCGGGAGCCAACAATGAGCAGTTCTTC	CAIRIGLAGANNEQFF
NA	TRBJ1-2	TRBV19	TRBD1	TGTGCCAGTAATAACGAATGGGGACAGGGAGGCGGCTACACCTTC	CASNNEWGQGGGYTF
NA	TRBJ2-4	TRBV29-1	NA	TGCAGCGTTGAAACAGGTGCCAAAAACATTCAGTACTTC	CSVETGAKNIQYF
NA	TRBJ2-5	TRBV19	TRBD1	TGTGCCAGTAGTATAGGGACAGGGAGTGGGGAGACCCAGTACTTC	CASSIGTGSGETQYF
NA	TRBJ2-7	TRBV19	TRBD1	TGTGCCAGTAAGGCAGGGGACAGCTACGAGCAGTACTTC	CASKAGDSYEQYF
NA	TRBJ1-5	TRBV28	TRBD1	TGTGCCAGCAGTCAATCCCGCGGACAGGGAAGCAATCAGCCCCAGCATTTT	CASSQSRGQGSNQPQHF
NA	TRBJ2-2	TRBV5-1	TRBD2	TGCGCCAGCAGCTTGGCGAGCGGGGGTCGCGGGGAGCTGTTTTTT	CASSLASGGRGELFF
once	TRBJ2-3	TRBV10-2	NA	TGCGCCAGCAGTGACGGCACAGATACGCAGTATTTT	CASSDGTDTQYF
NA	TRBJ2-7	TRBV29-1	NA	TGCAGCGTCCTGAAGGCGGGCCGCTACGAGCAGTACTTC	CSVLKAGRYEQYF
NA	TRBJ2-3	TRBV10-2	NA	TGCGCCACCCGGGACTGGGGAAGCACAGATACGCAGTATTTT	CATRDWGSTDTQYF
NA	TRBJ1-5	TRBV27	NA	TGTGCCAGCAGTTTGCGGGGGAGCAATCAGCCCCAGCATTTT	CASSLRGSNQPQHF